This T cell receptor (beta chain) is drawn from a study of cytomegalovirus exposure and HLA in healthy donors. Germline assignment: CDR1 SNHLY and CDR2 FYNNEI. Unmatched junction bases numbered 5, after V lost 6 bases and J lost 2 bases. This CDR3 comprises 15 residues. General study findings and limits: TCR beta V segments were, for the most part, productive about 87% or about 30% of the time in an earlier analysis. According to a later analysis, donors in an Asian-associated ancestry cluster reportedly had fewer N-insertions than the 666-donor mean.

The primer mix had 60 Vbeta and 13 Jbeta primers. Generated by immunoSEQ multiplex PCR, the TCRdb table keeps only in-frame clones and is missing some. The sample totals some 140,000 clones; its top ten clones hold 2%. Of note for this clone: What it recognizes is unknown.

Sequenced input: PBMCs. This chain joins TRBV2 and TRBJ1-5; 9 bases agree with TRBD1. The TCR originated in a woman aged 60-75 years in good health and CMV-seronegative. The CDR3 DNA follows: TGTGCCAGCAGACTCGGACAGGGGCGCAATCAGCCCCAGCATTTT. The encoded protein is CASRLGQGRNQPQHF. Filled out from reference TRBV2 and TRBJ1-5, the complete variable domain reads EPEVTQTPSHQVTQMGQEVILRCVPISNHLYFYWYRQILGQKVEFLVSFYNNEISEKSEIFDDQFSVERPDGSNFTLKIRSTKLEDSAMYFCASRLGQGRNQPQHFGDGTRLSIL.